This TCR beta chain is drawn from a study of control samples from healthy donors and cancer patients. Measured with immunoSEQ multiplex PCR; TCRdb has only the in-frame clones, and not every one. Altogether about 150,000 clones are present, 89% being singletons, with the ten largest covering less than 5%. The V gene lost 7 bases and the J gene lost 5 bases, with 14 bases spanning the gap. The CDR3 extends over 13 amino acids. This clone was observed a handful of times. The source of this sequence is a young man in good health. The chain uses TRBV12-3 or TRBV12-4 and TRBJ2-5; possible D gene TRBD1, 6 bases. Input material: blood. CDR3 nucleotide sequence: TGTGCCAGCACCGCGACAGGCTCGGAGACCCAGTACTTC. This encodes CASTATGSETQYF.